These 26 T cell receptor beta chains were sequenced from one sample in a study of shared clonotypes between healthy human individuals. Profiled with immunoSEQ multiplex PCR; TCRdb holds only in-frame clones, not every one. The sample lists 1.5 million to 2.5 million clones, about 95% occurring once. Naive CD8 cells were CD45RO-negative, positively selected for CCR7, excluding terminally differentiated effector memory CD45RA+ cells. Sample: naive CD8+ T cells sorted from blood. These receptors were obtained from a man between 18 and 29 years old in good health.

The chain combines TRBV7-6 with TRBJ2-1, with 12 bases aligning to TRBD2. Germline CDR1 SGHVS, CDR2 FNYEAQ. This CDR3 is 15 amino acids long. V was clipped by 6 bases and J by 7 bases; unmatched bases: 7. The DNA of the CDR3 is TGTGCCAGCAGGACCGGACTAGCGGGATGGAATGAGCAGTTCTTC. Translation gives CASRTGLAGWNEQFF.

This clone occurred a few times. The chain recombines TRBV10-2 with TRBJ2-7; a possible D gene is TRBD2 (5 bases). V was clipped by 1 base and J by 5 bases, with 15 bases between them. Germline lookup yields CDR1 WSHSY and CDR2 SAAADI. The CDR3 length is 15 residues. The CDR3 DNA reads as TGCGCCAGCAGTGAGTTAGGCGGGTCCGGGGACGAGCAGTACTTC. This sequence encodes CASSELGGSGDEQYF.

The J gene is TRBJ2-1, the V gene TRBV4-1; D remains ambiguous. Germline V gene lookup returns CDR1 MGHRA and CDR2 YSYEKL. Trimming cost V 4 bases and J 2 bases, with 15 bases left between them. CDR3 length equals 16 residues. In nucleotides, the CDR3 is TGCGCCAGCAGCCCCCGGACGCCCGGACCCTACAATGAGCAGTTCTTC. This translates into CASSPRTPGPYNEQFF.

The genes are TRBV7-9 and TRBJ2-3; D call uncertain. Germline assignment: CDR1 SEHNR and CDR2 FQNEAQ (reference sequence). V was shortened by 3 bases and J by 4 bases, with 11 bases between the two germline ends. The CDR3 has 14 amino acids. The CDR3 DNA follows: TGTGCCAGCAGCTTGCCGGGCGCCCCAGATACGCAGTATTTT. Translation gives CASSLPGAPDTQYF.

V and J are TRBV27 and TRBJ2-7, with a weak D call TRBD1 (5 bases). The V gene lost 2 bases and the J gene lost 2 bases, with 13 bases spanning the gap. The germline V gene has CDR1 MNHEY and CDR2 SMNVEV (reference sequence). This CDR3 comprises 15 residues. The CDR3, as DNA: TGTGCCAGCAGTTTACAGGCAGGGTCTACCTACGAGCAGTACTTC. This gives the protein CASSLQAGSTYEQYF.

This chain links TRBV30 with TRBJ2-7, with 10 bases fitting TRBD1. CDR1 is GTSNPN and CDR2 is SVGIG in the germline V gene (reference sequence). Germline trimming cut 4 bases from V and 9 bases from J; bases unmatched to any gene: 12. The CDR3 covers 14 residues. CDR3 nucleotides: TGTGCCTGGAACGCGGGACAGGGGAATTTAGGGCAGTACTTC. It codes for CAWNAGQGNLGQYF.

This clone was seen once. The CDR3 bases are TGTGCCAGCAGCTTAAGTCCAGATACGCAGTATTTT. Translation gives CASSLSPDTQYF. This chain joins TRBV7-2 and TRBJ2-3; no clear D. V lost 2 bases and J lost 4, with 4 bases in between. The V gene's germline CDR1 is SGHTA and CDR2 FQGNSA. The CDR3 runs 12 residues.

The chain uses TRBV4-3 and TRBJ2-2; 10 positions agree with TRBD1. The trim removed 4 bases at V and 6 bases at J, leaving 8 bases unmatched. CDR1 LGHNA and CDR2 YSLEER come from the germline V gene. The CDR3 loop spans 16 amino acids. CDR3 nucleotide sequence: TGCGCCAGCAGCCGAGTGACAGGGGGCATGGCCGGGGAGCTGTTTTTT. It specifies CASSRVTGGMAGELFF.

This rearrangement joins TRBV1 to TRBJ2-3; TRBD1 reflects the table's D call only, with no check against the DNA. TRBV1 is designated a pseudogene. The CDR3 is made up of 18 amino acids. The CDR3 sequence: CTSSQTKNYRESSDTQYF. The CDR3 coding sequence is TGCACCAGCAGCCAAACGAAAAATTACAGGGAATCGTCGGATACGCAGTATTTT.

The chain has TRBV16 and TRBJ1-2; the D gene is possibly TRBD1 (5 bases). This CDR3 is 13 amino acids long. Trimming pared 4 bases from V and 7 bases from J, leaving 13 bases between. Germline V gene lookup returns CDR1 KGHSY and CDR2 FQNENV. The CDR3 DNA follows: TGTGCCAGCAGCCTCGGCGGGGGTACTGGCTACACCTTC. This gives the protein CASSLGGGTGYTF.

The rearrangement uses TRBV10-3 and TRBJ2-3; D is unresolved. V was clipped by 1 base and J by 4 bases, with 6 bases between them. Germline V gives CDR1 ENHRY, CDR2 SYGVKD. The CDR3 runs 13 residues. The CDR3 reads CAISEFEADTQYF. Written as DNA, the CDR3 is TGTGCCATCAGTGAGTTTGAGGCAGATACGCAGTATTTT.

This clone came up a few times. The chain is built from TRBV19 and TRBJ1-5, with 9 nucleotides matching TRBD1. Trimming took 1 base from V and 1 from J; bases not matched to a gene: 5. Germline V gives CDR1 LNHDA, CDR2 SQIVND (reference sequence). The CDR3 spans 17 residues. In DNA, the CDR3 is TGTGCCAGTAGTATAGGCTTGGACAGGGGCAGCAATCAGCCCCAGCATTTT. As protein: CASSIGLDRGSNQPQHF.

The chain uses TRBV28 and TRBJ2-7; no clear D. Per germline, CDR1 MDHEN and CDR2 SYDVKM. The CDR3 contains 14 residues. Trimming removed 2 bases from V and 4 bases from J, with 12 bases in between. The CDR3 DNA reads TGTGCCAGCAGTTTAAACCCCTATCCGTACGAGCAGTACTTC. This gives the protein CASSLNPYPYEQYF.

The chain couples TRBV2 to TRBJ1-1; TRBD1 agrees at 8 bases. J was trimmed by 0 bases and V by 2 bases; bases with no gene match: 5. The CDR3 length is 16 residues. Per germline, CDR1 SNHLY and CDR2 FYNNEI. The CDR3 DNA reads as TGTGCCAGCAGTGAACCGGGACAGGAGATGAACACTGAAGCTTTCTTT. Protein sequence: CASSEPGQEMNTEAFF.

CDR3 sequence: CASSAGQNTGELFF. CDR3 bases: TGTGCCAGCAGCGCGGGACAGAACACCGGGGAGCTGTTTTTT. V and J are TRBV7-3 and TRBJ2-2; D could derive from TRBD1 or TRBD2 (6 bases each). The V end was cut by 5 bases, the J end by 1 base, with 8 bases between. This CDR3 is built from 14 residues. The V gene's germline CDR1 is SGHTA and CDR2 FQGTGA.

J is TRBJ2-1 and V is TRBV9; weak D call: TRBD1 (5 bases). Trimming removed 2 bases from V and 8 bases from J, with 17 bases in between. In germline, CDR1 is SGDLS, CDR2 YYNGEE. The CDR3 covers 15 residues. The CDR3 here is CASSVVSRELDEQFF. Written as DNA, the CDR3 is TGTGCCAGCAGCGTGGTCAGCAGGGAATTGGATGAGCAGTTCTTC.

This chain uses TRBV5-5 with TRBJ2-7; D remains unclear. Germline values: CDR1 SGHKS, CDR2 YYEKEE (reference sequence). Trimming removed 4 bases at V and 6 bases at J, with 14 bases between. The length of the CDR3 is 13 residues. The CDR3 coding sequence is TGTGCCAGCAGCCTATGGGGTACTTCCGAGCAGTACTTC. Its protein product is CASSLWGTSEQYF.

Only a few counts were recorded for this clone. Other DNA sequences in the sample encode the same CDR3. The chain has TRBV7-9 and TRBJ2-1; D is uncertain. Germline CDR1 is SEHNR and CDR2 is FQNEAQ (reference sequence). The CDR3 sequence is 11 residues long. V was pared by 1 base and J by 7 bases, with 2 bases between. The CDR3 DNA reads TGTGCCAGCAGCTTAGGGAATGAGCAGTTCTTC. Amino acid sequence: CASSLGNEQFF. The full variable domain, with the rest looked up from reference TRBV7-9 and TRBJ2-1, is DTGVSQNPRHKITKRGQNVTFRCDPISEHNRLYWYRQTLGQGPEFLTYFQNEAQLEKSRLLSDRFSAERPKGSFSTLEIQRTEQGDSAMYLCASSLGNEQFFGPGTRLTVL.

This clone was detected only once. The chain employs TRBV5-6 and TRBJ2-7; D is ambiguous. The CDR3 totals 15 residues. Per the germline V gene, CDR1 is SGHDT and CDR2 is YYEEEE. Trimming took 0 bases from V and 2 from J, leaving 12 bases between them. This CDR3 reads CASSLDRSGPYEQYF. CDR3 DNA: TGTGCCAGCAGCTTGGATCGGTCAGGACCCTACGAGCAGTACTTC.

V is TRBV15 and J is TRBJ2-2, with 10 bases lining up with TRBD1. There are 15 residues in the CDR3. J gave up 3 bases and V 6 bases, and 4 bases lay outside the gene matches. The germline V gene has CDR1 LNHNV and CDR2 YYDKDF (reference sequence). The CDR3 DNA follows: TGTGCCACCAGATGGGACAGGGGCGACACCGGGGAGCTGTTTTTT. Translation: CATRWDRGDTGELFF.

The chain joins TRBV14 to TRBJ2-3; no reliable D call. Germline CDR1 reads SGHDN; CDR2 reads FVKESK. This CDR3 has 12 residues. V lost 0 bases to trimming and J lost 7 bases, with 5 bases between them. CDR3 DNA: TGTGCCAGCAGCCAAGAAGGGTATACGCAGTATTTT. This codes for CASSQEGYTQYF. The full variable domain, its missing parts supplied by reference TRBV14 and TRBJ2-3, is EAGVTQFPSHSVIEKGQTVTLRCDPISGHDNLYWYRRVMGKEIKFLLHFVKESKQDESGMPNNRFLAERTGGTYSTLKVQPAELEDSGVYFCASSQEGYTQYFGPGTRLTVL.

This clone was recorded once. This chain uses TRBV5-8 with TRBJ1-2; D gene ambiguous. Germline V gives CDR1 SGHTS, CDR2 YDEGEE. V was cut by 1 base and J by 6 bases, with 13 bases left in between. The CDR3 has 14 amino acids. CDR3 DNA sequence: TGTGCCAGCAGCTTGTCCGAGACGGATGATGGCTACACCTTC. Translation gives CASSLSETDDGYTF. The whole variable domain, remainder taken from reference TRBV5-8 and TRBJ1-2, is EAGVTQSPTHLIKTRGQQATLRCSPISGHTSVYWYQQALGLGLQFLLWYDEGEERNRGNFPPRFSGRQFPNYSSELNVNALELEDSALYLCASSLSETDDGYTFGSGTRLTVV.

The chain employs TRBV28 and TRBJ2-2; D is ambiguous. V lost 5 bases to trimming and J lost 1 base, with 8 bases between them. The length of the CDR3 is 14 residues. Germline V lookup: CDR1 MDHEN, CDR2 SYDVKM. The CDR3 protein is CASSAPGNTGELFF. CDR3 coding DNA: TGTGCCAGCAGTGCCCCTGGGAACACCGGGGAGCTGTTTTTT.

This chain joins TRBV5-8 and TRBJ1-5, with 9 nucleotides matching TRBD1. The V gene end was trimmed by 3 bases and the J gene end by 6 bases; junction bases not matched to a gene: 13. The CDR3 has 17 residues. Per the germline V gene, CDR1 is SGHTS and CDR2 is YDEGEE. This CDR3 is CASSSGTGSWGRQPQHF. The CDR3 coding sequence is TGTGCCAGCAGCTCCGGGACAGGGAGTTGGGGACGTCAGCCCCAGCATTTT.

The chain combines TRBV13 with TRBJ1-2; D gene unclear. The V end was cut by 2 bases, the J end by 1 base, with 14 bases between. This CDR3 spans 16 amino acids. Germline V gives CDR1 PRHDT, CDR2 FYEKMQ (reference sequence). The CDR3 nucleotides are TGTGCCAGCAGCTTACAGATTAACACGATTAACTATGGCTACACCTTC. Protein product: CASSLQINTINYGYTF.

The rearrangement joins TRBV2 to TRBJ1-5; D is unclear. The germline V gene has CDR1 SNHLY and CDR2 FYNNEI. CDR3 length equals 16 residues. The V end was cut by 1 base, the J end by 2 bases, with 12 bases between. The CDR3 protein is CASSEDFGLGNQPQHF. The CDR3 nucleotides are TGTGCCAGCAGTGAAGATTTTGGGTTGGGCAATCAGCCCCAGCATTTT. Together with reference TRBV2 and TRBJ1-5, the CDR3 gives the full variable domain: EPEVTQTPSHQVTQMGQEVILRCVPISNHLYFYWYRQILGQKVEFLVSFYNNEISEKSEIFDDQFSVERPDGSNFTLKIRSTKLEDSAMYFCASSEDFGLGNQPQHFGDGTRLSIL.